This TCR beta chain emerged from a study of T cell changes during pregnancy in multiple sclerosis. Germline V gene lookup returns CDR1 MGHRA and CDR2 YSYEKL. The CDR3 totals 15 residues. V shed 1 base and J shed 1 base, with 11 bases lying between them. Some clones are missing from TCRdb's copy, which holds only in-frame ones; the method was immunoSEQ multiplex PCR. The sample lists around 43,000 clones; just over 90% were seen once. The origin of this receptor is a female donor with multiple sclerosis, enrolled in a pregnancy study. The chain uses TRBV4-1 and TRBJ2-7, with no clear D. The material was CD8+ T cells from peripheral blood mononuclear cells, obtained after pregnancy. The CDR3 is CASSQASQKSYEQYF. CDR3 nucleotide sequence: TGCGCCAGCAGCCAAGCGTCACAGAAATCCTACGAGCAGTACTTC.